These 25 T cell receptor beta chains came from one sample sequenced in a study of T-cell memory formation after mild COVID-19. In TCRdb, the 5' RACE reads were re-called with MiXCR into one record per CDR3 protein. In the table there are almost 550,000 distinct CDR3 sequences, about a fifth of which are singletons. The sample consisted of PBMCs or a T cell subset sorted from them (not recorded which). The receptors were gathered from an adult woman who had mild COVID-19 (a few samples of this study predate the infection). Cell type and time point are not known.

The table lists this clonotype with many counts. In nucleotides, the CDR3 is TGTGCCAGCAGCTTAAGCATGGGGGCCGGCACAGATACGCAGTATTTT. Translation: CASSLSMGAGTDTQYF. The V call is TRBV7-8, the J call TRBJ2-3; D is possibly TRBD1 (6 bases). The CDR3 has 16 amino acids. Trimming pared 2 bases from V and 1 base from J, leaving 13 bases between. Germline CDR1 and CDR2: SGHVS and FQNEAQ.

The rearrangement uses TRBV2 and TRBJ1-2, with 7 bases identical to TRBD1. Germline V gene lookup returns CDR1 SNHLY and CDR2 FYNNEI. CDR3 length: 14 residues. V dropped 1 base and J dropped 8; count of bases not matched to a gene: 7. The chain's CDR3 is CASSEGRQGRGYTF. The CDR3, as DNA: TGTGCCAGCAGTGAAGGGAGACAGGGAAGAGGCTACACCTTC.

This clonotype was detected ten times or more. For the CDR3, the DNA is TGCGCCAGCAGCCGGGACACAGATACGCAGTATTTT. This codes for CASSRDTDTQYF. V usage is TRBV5-1 and J usage is TRBJ2-3; TRBD2 might be the D (5 bases). V lost 4 bases, J lost 2 bases, and 5 bases lay in between. The CDR3 is 12 amino acids. Germline V lookup: CDR1 SGHRS, CDR2 YFSETQ.

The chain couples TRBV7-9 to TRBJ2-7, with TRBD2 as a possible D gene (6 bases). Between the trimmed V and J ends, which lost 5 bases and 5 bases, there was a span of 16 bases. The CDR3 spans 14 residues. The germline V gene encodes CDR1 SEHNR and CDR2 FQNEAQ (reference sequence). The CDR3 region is CASSPPAGRHEQYF. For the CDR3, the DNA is TGTGCCAGCAGCCCGCCGGCGGGGCGTCACGAGCAGTACTTC.

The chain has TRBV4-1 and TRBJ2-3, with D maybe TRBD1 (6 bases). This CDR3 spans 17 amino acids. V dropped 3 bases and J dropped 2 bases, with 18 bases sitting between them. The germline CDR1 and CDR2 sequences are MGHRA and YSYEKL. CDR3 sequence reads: CASSHLGLRGPTDTQYF. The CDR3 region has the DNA TGCGCCAGCAGCCACTTAGGCCTCAGGGGCCCCACAGATACGCAGTATTTT.

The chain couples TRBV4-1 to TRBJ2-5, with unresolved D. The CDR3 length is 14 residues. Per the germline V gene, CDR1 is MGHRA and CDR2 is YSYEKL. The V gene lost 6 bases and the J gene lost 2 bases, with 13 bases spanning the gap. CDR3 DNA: TGCGCCAGCAGTCCAGTGACACTACAAGAGACCCAGTACTTC. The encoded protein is CASSPVTLQETQYF.

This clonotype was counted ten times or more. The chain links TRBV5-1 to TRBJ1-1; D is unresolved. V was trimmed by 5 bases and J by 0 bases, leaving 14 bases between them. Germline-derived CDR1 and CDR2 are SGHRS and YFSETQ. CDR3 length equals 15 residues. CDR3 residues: CASSNPPPMNTEAFF. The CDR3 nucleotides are TGCGCCAGCAGTAACCCTCCGCCAATGAACACTGAAGCTTTCTTT.

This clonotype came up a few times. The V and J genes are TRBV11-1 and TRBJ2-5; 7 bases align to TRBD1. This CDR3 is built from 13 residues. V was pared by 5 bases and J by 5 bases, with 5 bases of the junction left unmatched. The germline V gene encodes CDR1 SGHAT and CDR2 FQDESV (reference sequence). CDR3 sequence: CASSRQGSETQYF. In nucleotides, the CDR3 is TGTGCCAGCAGCCGACAGGGTTCGGAGACCCAGTACTTC.

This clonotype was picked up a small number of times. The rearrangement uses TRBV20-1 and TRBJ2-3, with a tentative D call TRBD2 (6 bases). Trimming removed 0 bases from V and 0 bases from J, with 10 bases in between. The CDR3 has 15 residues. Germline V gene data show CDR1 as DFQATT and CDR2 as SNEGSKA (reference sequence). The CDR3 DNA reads TGCAGTGCTAGAGATCGAACTAGCAGCACAGATACGCAGTATTTT. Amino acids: CSARDRTSSTDTQYF.

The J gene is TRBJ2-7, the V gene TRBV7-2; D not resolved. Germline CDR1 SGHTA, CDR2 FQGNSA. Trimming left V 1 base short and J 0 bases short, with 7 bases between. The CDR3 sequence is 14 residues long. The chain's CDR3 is CASSLGRPSYEQYF. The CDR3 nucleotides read TGTGCCAGCAGCTTAGGGCGCCCCTCCTACGAGCAGTACTTC. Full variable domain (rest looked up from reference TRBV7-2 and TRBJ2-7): GAGVSQSPSNKVTEKGKDVELRCDPISGHTALYWYRQSLGQGLEFLIYFQGNSAPDKSGLPSDRFSAERTGGSVSTLTIQRTQQEDSAVYLCASSLGRPSYEQYFGPGTRLTVT.

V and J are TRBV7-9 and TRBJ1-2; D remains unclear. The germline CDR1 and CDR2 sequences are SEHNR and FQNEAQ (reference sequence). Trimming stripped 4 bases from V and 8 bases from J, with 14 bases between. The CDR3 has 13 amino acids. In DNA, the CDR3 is TGTGCCAGCAGCTCTCCTTGGACCCCGGGCTACACCTTC. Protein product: CASSSPWTPGYTF. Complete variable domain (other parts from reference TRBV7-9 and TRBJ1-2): DTGVSQNPRHKITKRGQNVTFRCDPISEHNRLYWYRQTLGQGPEFLTYFQNEAQLEKSRLLSDRFSAERPKGSFSTLEIQRTEQGDSAMYLCASSSPWTPGYTFGSGTRLTVV.

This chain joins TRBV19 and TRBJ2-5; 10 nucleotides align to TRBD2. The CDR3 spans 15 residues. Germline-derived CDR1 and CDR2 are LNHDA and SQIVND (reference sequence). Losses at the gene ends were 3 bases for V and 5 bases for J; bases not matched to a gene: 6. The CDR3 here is CASSMRLAGVETQYF. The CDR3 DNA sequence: TGTGCCAGTAGTATGCGCCTAGCGGGAGTGGAGACCCAGTACTTC. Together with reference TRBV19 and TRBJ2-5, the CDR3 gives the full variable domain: DGGITQSPKYLFRKEGQNVTLSCEQNLNHDAMYWYRQDPGQGLRLIYYSQIVNDFQKGDIAEGYSVSREKKESFPLTVTSAQKNPTAFYLCASSMRLAGVETQYFGPGTRLLVL.

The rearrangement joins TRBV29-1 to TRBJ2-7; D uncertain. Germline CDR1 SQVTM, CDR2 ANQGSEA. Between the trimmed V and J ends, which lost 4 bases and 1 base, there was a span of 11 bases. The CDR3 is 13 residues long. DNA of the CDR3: TGCAGCGTTGTAGATAGGGAATCCTACGAGCAGTACTTC. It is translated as CSVVDRESYEQYF.

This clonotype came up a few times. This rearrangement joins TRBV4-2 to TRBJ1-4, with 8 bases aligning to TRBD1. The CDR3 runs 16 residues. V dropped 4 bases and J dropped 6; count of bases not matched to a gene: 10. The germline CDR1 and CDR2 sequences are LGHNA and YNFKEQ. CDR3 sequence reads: CASSRTQGAFDEKLFF. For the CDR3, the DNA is TGTGCCAGCAGCCGGACTCAGGGGGCGTTTGATGAAAAACTGTTTTTT.

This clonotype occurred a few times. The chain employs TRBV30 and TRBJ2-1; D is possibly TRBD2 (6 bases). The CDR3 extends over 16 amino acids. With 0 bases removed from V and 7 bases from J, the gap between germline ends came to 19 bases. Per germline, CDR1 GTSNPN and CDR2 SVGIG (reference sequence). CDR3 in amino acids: CAWSVGMGGRTNEQFF. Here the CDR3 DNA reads TGTGCCTGGAGTGTCGGAATGGGGGGAAGGACGAATGAGCAGTTCTTC. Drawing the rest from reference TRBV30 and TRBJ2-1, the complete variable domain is SQTIHQWPATLVQPVGSPLSLECTVEGTSNPNLYWYRQAAGRGLQLLFYSVGIGQISSEVPQNLSASRPQDRQFILSSKKLLLSDSGFYLCAWSVGMGGRTNEQFFGPGTRLTVL.

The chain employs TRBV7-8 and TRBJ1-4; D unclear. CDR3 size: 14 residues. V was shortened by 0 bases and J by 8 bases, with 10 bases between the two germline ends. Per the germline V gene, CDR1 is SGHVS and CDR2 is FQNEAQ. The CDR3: CASSLAGIGEKLFF. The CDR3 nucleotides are TGTGCCAGCAGCTTAGCGGGGATTGGAGAAAAACTGTTTTTT.

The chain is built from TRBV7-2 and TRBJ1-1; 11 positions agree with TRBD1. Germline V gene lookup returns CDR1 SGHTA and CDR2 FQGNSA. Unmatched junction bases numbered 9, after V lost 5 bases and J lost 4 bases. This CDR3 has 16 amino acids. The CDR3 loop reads CASSPRTGGPGTEAFF. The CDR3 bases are TGTGCCAGCAGCCCGAGGACAGGGGGCCCGGGCACTGAAGCTTTCTTT.

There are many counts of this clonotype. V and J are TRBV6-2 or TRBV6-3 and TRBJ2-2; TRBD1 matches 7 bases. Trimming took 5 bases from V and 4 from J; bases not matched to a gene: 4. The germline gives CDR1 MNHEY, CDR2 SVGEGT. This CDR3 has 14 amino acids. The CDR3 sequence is CASSHRGGTGELFF. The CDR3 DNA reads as TGTGCCAGCAGTCACAGGGGCGGCACCGGGGAGCTGTTTTTT.

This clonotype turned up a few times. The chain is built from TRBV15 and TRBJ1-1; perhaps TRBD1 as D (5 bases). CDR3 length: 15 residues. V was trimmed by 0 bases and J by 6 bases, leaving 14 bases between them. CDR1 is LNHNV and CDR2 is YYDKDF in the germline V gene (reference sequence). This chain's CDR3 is CATSRDRDPTAEAFF. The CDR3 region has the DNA TGTGCCACCAGCAGAGACCGGGACCCAACGGCTGAAGCTTTCTTT.

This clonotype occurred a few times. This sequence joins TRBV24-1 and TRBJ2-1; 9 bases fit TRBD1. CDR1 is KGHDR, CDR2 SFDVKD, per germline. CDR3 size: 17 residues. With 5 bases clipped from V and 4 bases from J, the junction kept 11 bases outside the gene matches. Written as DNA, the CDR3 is TGTGCCACCAGTGGGGCTCCCGGGACAGGGAGTTACAATGAGCAGTTCTTC. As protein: CATSGAPGTGSYNEQFF.

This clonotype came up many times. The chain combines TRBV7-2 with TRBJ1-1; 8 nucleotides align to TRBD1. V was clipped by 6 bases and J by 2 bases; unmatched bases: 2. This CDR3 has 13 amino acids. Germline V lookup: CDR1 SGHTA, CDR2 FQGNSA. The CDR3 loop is CASRPGGNTEAFF. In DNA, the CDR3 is TGTGCCAGCAGACCAGGGGGCAACACTGAAGCTTTCTTT.

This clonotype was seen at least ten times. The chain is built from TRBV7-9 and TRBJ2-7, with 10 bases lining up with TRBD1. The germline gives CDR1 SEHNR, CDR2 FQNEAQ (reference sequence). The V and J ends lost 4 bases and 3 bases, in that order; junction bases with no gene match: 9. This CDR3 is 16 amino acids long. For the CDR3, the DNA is TGTGCCAGCAGCTCCCCTTGGACAGGGGGAGTCTACGAGCAGTACTTC. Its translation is CASSSPWTGGVYEQYF.

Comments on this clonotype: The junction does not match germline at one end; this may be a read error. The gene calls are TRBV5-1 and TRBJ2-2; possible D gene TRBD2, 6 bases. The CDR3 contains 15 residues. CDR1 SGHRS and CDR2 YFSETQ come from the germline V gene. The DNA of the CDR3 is TGCGCCAGCAGTCGCGGGGACGGCTACACCGGGGAGATGTTTTTT. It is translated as CASSRGDGYTGEMFF.

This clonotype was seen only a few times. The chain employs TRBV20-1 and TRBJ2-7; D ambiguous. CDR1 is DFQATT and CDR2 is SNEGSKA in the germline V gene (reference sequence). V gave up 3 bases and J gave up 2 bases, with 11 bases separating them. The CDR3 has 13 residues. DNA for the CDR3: TGCAGTGCTAGTAACCAGGCCCCCTACGAGCAGTACTTC. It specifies CSASNQAPYEQYF.

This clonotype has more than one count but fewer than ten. The CDR3 is CATGQGDYEQYF. DNA for the CDR3: TGTGCCACCGGCCAGGGAGACTACGAGCAGTACTTC. The chain has TRBV24-1 and TRBJ2-7; D may be TRBD1 or TRBD2 (5 bases each). The germline CDR1 and CDR2 sequences are KGHDR and SFDVKD. The CDR3 extends over 12 amino acids. V was trimmed by 9 bases and J by 3 bases, leaving 11 bases between them.